This TCR beta chain was sequenced for a study of T cells in Graves' hyperthyroidism and ophthalmopathy. RNA transcripts were the template for amplifying TCR beta CDR3 regions. When the TCR CDR3 underwent first-round RT-PCR, the HTBI primer set was used. Using its own MiXCR run on the multiplex PCR reads, TCRdb lists one record per CDR3 protein. The data show around 340,000 distinct CDR3 sequences, over 15% seen once. After removal of 4 bases from V and 5 bases from J, the junction contained 9 bases not matched to a gene. Germline V gene data show CDR1 as SNHLY and CDR2 as FYNNEI. The CDR3 spans 15 residues.

This receptor was identified in a woman in her fifties or sixties with Graves' hyperthyroidism. The material sequenced was blood. The chain links TRBV2 to TRBJ2-5; 8 bases are shared with TRBD2. The CDR3 nucleotides read TGTGCCAGCAGTGGCGGGGGGCCCAGGAGGGAGACCCAGTACTTC. Translated, it gives CASSGGGPRRETQYF.